This is a list of T cell receptor beta chains from one sample in a study of blood T cell repertoires in COVID-19. Profiled with immunoSEQ multiplex PCR; TCRdb holds only in-frame clones, not every one. Found here are 250,000 to 350,000 clones, approximately 88% of them singletons; the top ten hold approximately 7.2%. Source material: peripheral blood. The receptors stem from a woman younger than 45 who had recovered from COVID-19. The CDR3 runs from the conserved cysteine through the conserved F or W. The D gene is left open where the match is weak. The size entry is marked missing in some rows and otherwise reads once, few, many or a size class.

d_gene: TRBD2; j_gene: TRBJ2-7; abundance: -; v_gene: TRBV27; CDR3nt: TGTGCCAGCAGCTTACCGGGGGGGAACGAGCAGTACTTC; CDR3aa: CASSLPGGNEQYF
d_gene: -; j_gene: TRBJ1-5; abundance: once; v_gene: TRBV4-2; CDR3nt: TGTGCCAGCAGCCAAGAGACTGGGGGGGGGCATCAGCCCCAGCATTTT; CDR3aa: CASSQETGGGHQPQHF
d_gene: TRBD2; j_gene: TRBJ2-6; abundance: -; v_gene: TRBV5-1; CDR3nt: TGCGCCAGCAGCTTGTTTCGCGGGGGGGCGCGTGGGGCCAACGTCCTGACTTTC; CDR3aa: CASSLFRGGARGANVLTF
d_gene: -; j_gene: TRBJ1-2; abundance: -; v_gene: TRBV6-2/TRBV6-3; CDR3nt: TGTGCCAGCAGCCAAGGACAGTATGGCTACACCTTC; CDR3aa: CASSQGQYGYTF
d_gene: TRBD1; j_gene: TRBJ2-3; abundance: few; v_gene: TRBV12-3/TRBV12-4; CDR3nt: TGTGCCAGCAGTCGGGACAGGGTGGATACGCAGTATTTT; CDR3aa: CASSRDRVDTQYF
d_gene: TRBD1; j_gene: TRBJ1-6; abundance: -; v_gene: TRBV19; CDR3nt: TGTGCCAGTAGTCACCGGGACAGAAATTCACCCCTCCACTTT; CDR3aa: CASSHRDRNSPLHF
d_gene: -; j_gene: TRBJ1-1; abundance: -; v_gene: TRBV6-6; CDR3nt: TGTGCCAGCAGTCTACTCGCCGGTTATACTGAAGCTTTCTTT; CDR3aa: CASSLLAGYTEAFF
d_gene: -; j_gene: TRBJ1-2; abundance: -; v_gene: TRBV18; CDR3nt: TGTGCCAGCTCACCAATCCAGGGCAGCCCTCACTTC; CDR3aa: CASSPIQGSPHF
d_gene: TRBD1; j_gene: TRBJ2-2; abundance: -; v_gene: TRBV5-8; CDR3nt: TGTGCCAGCAGCCCGCAGGGGGAACTATTAGCCGGGGAGCTGTTTTTT; CDR3aa: CASSPQGELLAGELFF
d_gene: TRBD2; j_gene: TRBJ2-1; abundance: -; v_gene: TRBV3-1/TRBV3-2; CDR3nt: TGTGCCAGCAGCCAAGATCCCAGCGGGGGGTCCTACAATGAGCAGTTCTTC; CDR3aa: CASSQDPSGGSYNEQFF
d_gene: TRBD1; j_gene: TRBJ1-5; abundance: -; v_gene: TRBV28; CDR3nt: TGTGCCAGCAGTCCGGGACAGCTAAATCAGCCCCAGCATTTT; CDR3aa: CASSPGQLNQPQHF
d_gene: TRBD1; j_gene: TRBJ1-2; abundance: -; v_gene: TRBV19; CDR3nt: TGTGCCAGTAGTATAGACCCGGGACAGTCGTATGGCTACACCTTC; CDR3aa: CASSIDPGQSYGYTF
d_gene: -; j_gene: TRBJ1-4; abundance: -; v_gene: TRBV6-6; CDR3nt: TGTGCCAGCGAGGGGGATCCGAATGAAAAACTGTTTTTT; CDR3aa: CASEGDPNEKLFF
d_gene: TRBD1; j_gene: TRBJ1-5; abundance: -; v_gene: TRBV6-5; CDR3nt: TGTGCCAGCAGTTGGACAGGGCCCGGTAGCAATCAGCCCCAGCATTTT; CDR3aa: CASSWTGPGSNQPQHF
d_gene: -; j_gene: TRBJ1-2; abundance: -; v_gene: TRBV10-3; CDR3nt: TGTGCCATCAGCACCGGGACTCACCCTGGCGGCTATGGCTACACCTTC; CDR3aa: CAISTGTHPGGYGYTF
d_gene: -; j_gene: TRBJ2-2; abundance: -; v_gene: TRBV7-2; CDR3nt: TGTGCCAGCAGCTTAATTTTACAGGGAAACACCGGGGAGCTGTTTTTT; CDR3aa: CASSLILQGNTGELFF
d_gene: -; j_gene: TRBJ2-2; abundance: -; v_gene: TRBV28; CDR3nt: TGTGCCAGCAGTTTATACTTGGGGCAGGAGAACACCGGGGAGCTGTTTTTT; CDR3aa: CASSLYLGQENTGELFF
d_gene: TRBD1; j_gene: TRBJ2-3; abundance: -; v_gene: TRBV4-3; CDR3nt: TGCGCCAGCAGCCTTTGGACAGGCCACACAGATACGCAGTATTTT; CDR3aa: CASSLWTGHTDTQYF
d_gene: -; j_gene: TRBJ1-1; abundance: -; v_gene: TRBV7-6; CDR3nt: TGTGCCAGCAGTAGAGGGGGTGCGGACACTGAAGCTTTCTTT; CDR3aa: CASSRGGADTEAFF
d_gene: TRBD1; j_gene: TRBJ2-7; abundance: -; v_gene: TRBV11-3; CDR3nt: TGTGCCAGCAGCGCGAGGGACAGCTACGAGCAGTACTTC; CDR3aa: CASSARDSYEQYF
d_gene: -; j_gene: TRBJ1-6; abundance: -; v_gene: TRBV19; CDR3nt: TGTGCCAGTATGGGCCAGTCCTCCTATAATTCACCCCTCCACTTT; CDR3aa: CASMGQSSYNSPLHF
d_gene: TRBD2; j_gene: TRBJ2-7; abundance: once; v_gene: TRBV13; CDR3nt: TGTGCCAGCAGCCATACTAGCGGGGAGGCCCCCTACGAGCAGTACTTC; CDR3aa: CASSHTSGEAPYEQYF
d_gene: -; j_gene: TRBJ1-3; abundance: -; v_gene: TRBV7-8; CDR3nt: TGTGCCAGCAGGCCCCGGGGAAACACCATATATTTT; CDR3aa: CASRPRGNTIYF
d_gene: -; j_gene: TRBJ2-7; abundance: -; v_gene: TRBV7-2; CDR3nt: TGTGCCAGCAGCTTAGTTCCAGGGCGCTCCTACGAGCAGTACTTC; CDR3aa: CASSLVPGRSYEQYF
d_gene: -; j_gene: TRBJ1-5; abundance: -; v_gene: TRBV10-3; CDR3nt: TGTGCCATCAGTGAGTCGACACAGGTGCCCCAGCATTTT; CDR3aa: CAISESTQVPQHF
d_gene: -; j_gene: TRBJ2-6; abundance: -; v_gene: TRBV5-8; CDR3nt: TGTGCCAGCAGCTTTGGAGGTTGGGGGGCCAACGTCCTGACTTTC; CDR3aa: CASSFGGWGANVLTF
d_gene: -; j_gene: TRBJ1-5; abundance: -; v_gene: TRBV20-1; CDR3nt: TGCAGTGCTAGTACGAGGCGTAGCAATCAGCCCCAGCATTTT; CDR3aa: CSASTRRSNQPQHF
d_gene: -; j_gene: TRBJ2-7; abundance: -; v_gene: TRBV5-6; CDR3nt: TGTGCCAGCAGCACCTCGGGACACAGCTCCTACGAGCAGTACTTC; CDR3aa: CASSTSGHSSYEQYF
d_gene: TRBD1; j_gene: TRBJ2-5; abundance: -; v_gene: TRBV2; CDR3nt: TGTGCCAGCAGTCGGGGACAGGTGGAGTCGGTCGGGACCCAGTACTTC; CDR3aa: CASSRGQVESVGTQYF
d_gene: TRBD1; j_gene: TRBJ2-1; abundance: -; v_gene: TRBV24-1; CDR3nt: TGTGCCACCAGTGATCACCGAACGACAGGGGGCCACCATGAGCAGTTCTTC; CDR3aa: CATSDHRTTGGHHEQFF
d_gene: -; j_gene: TRBJ1-1; abundance: once; v_gene: TRBV27; CDR3nt: TGTGCCAGCAGTTTACGGGGGGGCTGGACTGAAGCTTTCTTT; CDR3aa: CASSLRGGWTEAFF
d_gene: -; j_gene: TRBJ1-1; abundance: -; v_gene: TRBV6-2/TRBV6-3; CDR3nt: TGTGCCAGCAGCCGGCTGACGGGGGGGATGAACACTGAAGCTTTCTTT; CDR3aa: CASSRLTGGMNTEAFF
d_gene: -; j_gene: TRBJ1-1; abundance: -; v_gene: TRBV6-5; CDR3nt: TGTGCCAGCAGACAAACCGGAGGAGGAGAAGCTTTCTTT; CDR3aa: CASRQTGGGEAFF
d_gene: TRBD2; j_gene: TRBJ2-7; abundance: -; v_gene: TRBV28; CDR3nt: TGTGCCAGCATCTCAATCAGCGGGGTCCACGAGCAGTACTTC; CDR3aa: CASISISGVHEQYF
d_gene: TRBD1; j_gene: TRBJ2-1; abundance: -; v_gene: TRBV5-1; CDR3nt: TGCGCCAGCAGCTTGGACAGGGGTAGGAATGAGCAGTTCTTC; CDR3aa: CASSLDRGRNEQFF
d_gene: -; j_gene: TRBJ1-5; abundance: -; v_gene: TRBV2; CDR3nt: TGTGCCAGCAGTGCCTCACAGGGTTGGCAGCCCCAGCATTTT; CDR3aa: CASSASQGWQPQHF
d_gene: TRBD2; j_gene: TRBJ2-5; abundance: -; v_gene: TRBV27; CDR3nt: TGTGCCAGCAGTCTCCTAGCGGGGAATCGGGAGACCCAGTACTTC; CDR3aa: CASSLLAGNRETQYF
d_gene: TRBD1; j_gene: TRBJ2-7; abundance: -; v_gene: TRBV19; CDR3nt: TGTGCCAGTAGTCCGTCAGGGCAGGGGGCTGTCTACGAGCAGTACTTC; CDR3aa: CASSPSGQGAVYEQYF
d_gene: -; j_gene: TRBJ2-2; abundance: -; v_gene: TRBV27; CDR3nt: TGTGCCAGCAGTTTATCCTCGCGCGGGGAGCTGTTTTTT; CDR3aa: CASSLSSRGELFF
d_gene: TRBD2; j_gene: TRBJ2-3; abundance: -; v_gene: TRBV28; CDR3nt: TGTGCCAGCGGAGCGGGGGGCCCCACAGATACGCAGTATTTT; CDR3aa: CASGAGGPTDTQYF
d_gene: TRBD2; j_gene: TRBJ2-1; abundance: -; v_gene: TRBV6-1; CDR3nt: TGTGCCAGCAGTGAAGCGGGGGGGTCCTTTGGCAATGAGCAGTTCTTC; CDR3aa: CASSEAGGSFGNEQFF